This passage covers 27 T cell receptor beta chains from one sample sequenced in a study of shared clonotypes between healthy human individuals. Produced via immunoSEQ multiplex PCR; TCRdb's table is partial and in-frame only. The sample holds 1.6 million or so clones, around 97% seen once. Source material: naive CD4+ T cells sorted from blood. Noted subset: CD45RA+ positively selected. The receptors were sampled from a man aged 30 to 39 in good health.

The chain employs TRBV5-8 and TRBJ2-1, with 14 bases that match TRBD2. CDR3 size: 16 residues. Germline assignment: CDR1 SGHTS and CDR2 YDEGEE. V shed 4 bases, J shed 4 bases, and the junction held 4 bases outside the gene matches. CDR3 sequence: CASSRGTSGRYNEQFF. DNA for the CDR3: TGTGCCAGCAGCCGGGGGACTAGCGGGAGATACAATGAGCAGTTCTTC.

The V gene is TRBV7-9, the J gene TRBJ2-3; 9 bases align to TRBD2. The germline CDR1 and CDR2 sequences are SEHNR and FQNEAQ (reference sequence). With V trimmed by 6 bases and J by 5 bases, 9 bases remained unmatched. This CDR3 is 15 amino acids long. The chain's CDR3 is CASSALAGDGDTQYF. The CDR3, as DNA: TGTGCCAGCAGTGCGTTAGCGGGAGATGGAGATACGCAGTATTTT.

The genes are TRBV7-4 and TRBJ2-7, with TRBD1 matching 11 bases. This CDR3 comprises 15 residues. V trimming: 5 bases; J trimming: 3 bases; junction bases outside the gene matches: 6. Looked up from germline, CDR1 is SGHVT and CDR2 is SQSDAQ. The CDR3 loop reads CASSLRDRGVYEQYF. CDR3 DNA sequence: TGTGCCAGCAGCCTCCGGGACAGGGGGGTCTACGAGCAGTACTTC.

The chain is built from TRBV29-1 and TRBJ2-5; the match to TRBD2 covers 7 bases. Trimming cost V 7 bases and J 4 bases; bases outside gene matches: 6. The CDR3 has 12 residues. Germline V gives CDR1 SQVTM, CDR2 ANQGSEA. The CDR3 protein is CSAITSAETQYF. DNA of the CDR3: TGCAGCGCCATAACTAGCGCAGAGACCCAGTACTTC.

The gene calls are TRBV10-1 and TRBJ1-5; D is unresolved. CDR1 and CDR2 from the germline V gene are WNHNN and SYGVQD (reference sequence). The V and J ends lost 0 bases and 3 bases respectively, with 18 bases between them. The CDR3 has 18 amino acids. As DNA, the CDR3 is TGCGCCAGCAGTGAGTCCTGGAGGCAAGGGAAAACCAATCAGCCCCAGCATTTT. Its protein product is CASSESWRQGKTNQPQHF.

The rearrangement joins TRBV5-6 to TRBJ2-1; D possibly corresponds to TRBD1 (5 bases). The CDR3 sequence is 15 residues long. V was trimmed by 2 bases and J by 5 bases, leaving 14 bases between them. Germline lookup yields CDR1 SGHDT and CDR2 YYEEEE. The CDR3 sequence is CASSFIGAQDNEQFF. CDR3 sequence (DNA): TGTGCCAGCAGCTTTATAGGGGCGCAGGACAATGAGCAGTTCTTC.

The CDR3 DNA is TGTGCCAGCAGTCCCGGTGCTACCAGCTACTACGAGCAGTACTTC. Protein sequence: CASSPGATSYYEQYF. The rearrangement links TRBV6-6 to TRBJ2-7; no clear D. The CDR3 runs 15 residues. Between the trimmed V and J ends, which lost 5 bases and 3 bases, there was a span of 17 bases. CDR1 and CDR2 (germline): MNHNY, SVGAGI (reference sequence).

The chain is built from TRBV9 and TRBJ2-1; 8 positions match TRBD2. The CDR3 runs 17 residues. Germline CDR1 is SGDLS and CDR2 is YYNGEE. With V trimmed by 4 bases and J by 2 bases, 11 bases remained unmatched. CDR3 DNA sequence: TGTGCCAGCAGCCGTACCATGAGCGGGAGCCCCTACAATGAGCAGTTCTTC. Residues: CASSRTMSGSPYNEQFF.

About this clone itself: This sample also contains other DNA sequences that code for the same CDR3. This chain connects TRBV29-1 to TRBJ1-1, with TRBD1 as a possible D gene (6 bases). CDR3 length equals 11 residues. Germline V CDR1 and CDR2: SQVTM, ANQGSEA. The CDR3 DNA sequence: TGCAGTGCAGGGGAGAACACTGAAGCTTTCTTT. Amino acids: CSAGENTEAFF. The variable domain in full, with the rest retrieved from reference TRBV29-1 and TRBJ1-1, is SAVISQKPSRDICQRGTSLTIQCQVDSQVTMMFWYRQQPGQSLTLIATANQGSEATYESGFVIDKFPISRPNLTFSTLTVSNMSPEDSSIYLCSAGENTEAFFGQGTRLTVV.

This chain uses TRBV9 with TRBJ1-2, with unresolved D. V dropped 3 bases and J dropped 5 bases, with 17 bases sitting between them. Germline CDR1 reads SGDLS; CDR2 reads YYNGEE. The CDR3 is 15 residues long. The CDR3 bases are TGTGCCAGCAGCGCCCCGGGGAGGGTAGGTTATGGCTACACCTTC. It translates to CASSAPGRVGYGYTF.

The J gene is TRBJ2-5, the V gene TRBV7-3; 11 nucleotides agree with TRBD1. The CDR3 is 14 amino acids. Trimming cost V 5 bases and J 3 bases; bases outside gene matches: 2. CDR1 is SGHTA, CDR2 FQGTGA, per germline. CDR3 nucleotides: TGTGCCAGCAGCCGGACAGGGGGCAAAGAGACCCAGTACTTC. Its translation is CASSRTGGKETQYF.

This clone was observed once. CDR3 DNA sequence: TGCGCCAGCAGCCAAGAATTCCACAAGTTTTCCTCCTACGAGCAGTACTTC. Protein: CASSQEFHKFSSYEQYF. This chain connects TRBV4-1 to TRBJ2-7; D gene ambiguous. This CDR3 has 17 amino acids. Germline V gives CDR1 MGHRA, CDR2 YSYEKL. V lost 0 bases and J lost 0, with 15 bases in between.

The chain carries TRBV14 and TRBJ2-7, with D perhaps being TRBD1 or TRBD2 (9 bases each). V lost 3 bases to trimming and J lost 4 bases, with 25 bases between them. Germline V gene sequence: CDR1 SGHDN, CDR2 FVKESK. This CDR3 region has 18 residues. The CDR3 DNA follows: TGTGCCAGCAGCCAGGACAGGGGACTTGGCGGGAGGGCGTACGAGCAGTACTTC. Its translation: CASSQDRGLGGRAYEQYF.

This clone was observed once. This CDR3 is CASSPPGASYEQYF. The DNA for the CDR3 is TGTGCCAGCAGTCCCCCCGGGGCCTCCTACGAGCAGTACTTC. The chain uses TRBV6-5 and TRBJ2-7; D possibly uses TRBD1 or TRBD2 (5 bases each). V dropped 5 bases and J dropped 0 bases, with 11 bases sitting between them. Per the germline V gene, CDR1 is MNHEY and CDR2 is SVGAGI. This CDR3 is built from 14 residues.

This chain links TRBV30 with TRBJ2-7; D perhaps matches TRBD1 (5 bases). V gave up 3 bases and J gave up 5 bases, with 17 bases separating them. CDR3 length: 14 amino acids. Germline V gene data show CDR1 as GTSNPN and CDR2 as SVGIG (reference sequence). The CDR3 is CAWSSLGEGDEQYF. The CDR3 DNA follows: TGTGCCTGGAGCTCATTAGGAGAAGGGGACGAGCAGTACTTC.

The chain recombines TRBV25-1 with TRBJ1-1; D is unresolved. The germline CDR1 and CDR2 sequences are MGHDK and SYGVNS. The V end was cut by 3 bases, the J end by 8 bases, with 10 bases between. The CDR3 spans 12 residues. CDR3 in amino acids: CASSDRTREAFF. CDR3 nucleotides: TGTGCCAGCAGTGACAGAACAAGAGAAGCTTTCTTT.

The V and J genes are TRBV6-5 and TRBJ2-3; perhaps D is TRBD1 or TRBD2 (6 bases each). Per germline, CDR1 MNHEY and CDR2 SVGAGI. The V end lost 11 bases, the J end lost 5 bases, and 17 bases lay between the germline ends. This CDR3 has 13 residues. CDR3 amino acids: CACGTGGGDTQYF. CDR3 nucleotides: TGTGCCTGCGGGACTGGGGGCGGAGATACGCAGTATTTT.

The J gene is TRBJ2-7, the V gene TRBV15, with a possible D match to TRBD1 (5 bases). With 0 bases removed from V and 5 bases from J, the gap between germline ends came to 11 bases. The CDR3 runs 14 residues. Germline V lookup: CDR1 LNHNV, CDR2 YYDKDF (reference sequence). The CDR3 reads CATSRDLEGDEQYF. For the CDR3, the DNA is TGTGCCACCAGCAGAGATCTCGAAGGGGACGAGCAGTACTTC.

The genes are TRBV27 and TRBJ2-2; D perhaps matches TRBD1 (6 bases). Germline V gene data show CDR1 as MNHEY and CDR2 as SMNVEV (reference sequence). V was pared by 5 bases and J by 0 bases, with 19 bases between. This CDR3 is built from 18 residues. The CDR3 sequence is CASSPPTTGVTNTGELFF. CDR3 DNA: TGTGCCAGCAGTCCCCCGACGACAGGAGTAACGAACACCGGGGAGCTGTTTTTT.

The chain links TRBV19 to TRBJ2-3; 8 positions match TRBD2. The CDR3 runs 17 residues. The ends lost 8 bases at V and 2 bases at J; junction bases unmatched: 15. Germline V gives CDR1 LNHDA, CDR2 SQIVND (reference sequence). CDR3 protein: CASSFHSGIRDTDTQYF. The CDR3 DNA sequence: TGTGCCAGTTCATTTCATAGCGGGATACGCGACACAGATACGCAGTATTTT. Supplemented by reference TRBV19 and TRBJ2-3, the full variable domain reads DGGITQSPKYLFRKEGQNVTLSCEQNLNHDAMYWYRQDPGQGLRLIYYSQIVNDFQKGDIAEGYSVSREKKESFPLTVTSAQKNPTAFYLCASSFHSGIRDTDTQYFGPGTRLTVL.

V usage is TRBV30 and J usage is TRBJ1-1, with unresolved D. CDR1 and CDR2 from the germline V gene are GTSNPN and SVGIG (reference sequence). The V and J ends lost 7 bases and 1 base respectively, with 28 bases between them. This CDR3 region has 18 residues. The CDR3 spells CASLACGRSLDPNTEAFF. CDR3 in DNA: TGTGCCTCCCTCGCTTGTGGCCGGTCCCTCGATCCGAACACTGAAGCTTTCTTT.

The J gene is TRBJ2-7, the V gene TRBV11-2, with D perhaps matching TRBD2 (5 bases). The CDR3 covers 14 residues. The V gene lost 1 base and the J gene lost 6 bases, with 13 bases spanning the gap. Germline CDR1 reads SGHAT; CDR2 reads FQNNGV. In DNA, the CDR3 is TGTGCCAGCAGCTTAGGGGATACTAGTAGCGAGCAGTACTTC. This codes for CASSLGDTSSEQYF. Using reference TRBV11-2 and TRBJ2-7 for the parts outside the CDR3, the full variable domain is EAGVAQSPRYKIIEKRQSVAFWCNPISGHATLYWYQQILGQGPKLLIQFQNNGVVDDSQLPKDRFSAERLKGVDSTLKIQPAKLEDSAVYLCASSLGDTSSEQYFGPGTRLTVT.

V is TRBV30 and J is TRBJ2-1; D call uncertain. The CDR3 sequence is 12 residues long. CDR1 GTSNPN and CDR2 SVGIG come from the germline V gene (reference sequence). Trimming stripped 0 bases from V and 7 bases from J, with 7 bases between. The CDR3 is CAWSVGENEQFF. CDR3 nucleotides: TGTGCCTGGAGTGTTGGAGAGAATGAGCAGTTCTTC. Using reference TRBV30 and TRBJ2-1 for the parts outside the CDR3, the full variable domain is SQTIHQWPATLVQPVGSPLSLECTVEGTSNPNLYWYRQAAGRGLQLLFYSVGIGQISSEVPQNLSASRPQDRQFILSSKKLLLSDSGFYLCAWSVGENEQFFGPGTRLTVL.

The V and J genes are TRBV2 and TRBJ2-1; 9 bases map to TRBD2. CDR1 is SNHLY and CDR2 is FYNNEI in the germline V gene. The CDR3 runs to 13 residues. The trim removed 8 bases at V and 7 bases at J, leaving 6 bases unmatched. CDR3 residues: CASWLAGRNEQFF. The CDR3 DNA sequence: TGTGCCAGCTGGCTAGCGGGACGAAATGAGCAGTTCTTC.

CDR3 in amino acids: CASSEIPSSYNEQFF. CDR3 DNA sequence: TGTGCCAGCAGTGAAATCCCGAGCTCCTACAATGAGCAGTTCTTC. This chain uses TRBV6-1 with TRBJ2-1; D uncertain. V shed 2 bases and J shed 0 bases, with 8 bases lying between them. Germline loops: CDR1 MNHNS, CDR2 SASEGT. This CDR3 comprises 15 residues.

The chain is built from TRBV6-1 and TRBJ1-5, with D perhaps matching TRBD1 (5 bases). Looked up from germline, CDR1 is MNHNS and CDR2 is SASEGT. V lost 4 bases to trimming and J lost 2 bases, with 9 bases between them. This CDR3 spans 14 amino acids. CDR3 coding DNA: TGTGCCAGCAGTGTTAGGGGTGGCAATCAGCCCCAGCATTTT. This translates into CASSVRGGNQPQHF.

J is TRBJ1-4 and V is TRBV15, with TRBD1 matching over 9 bases. The germline gives CDR1 LNHNV, CDR2 YYDKDF (reference sequence). The CDR3 is made up of 15 amino acids. After removal of 5 bases from V and 7 bases from J, the junction contained 8 bases not matched to a gene. This chain's CDR3 is CATSLQGADSEKLFF. CDR3 in DNA: TGTGCCACCAGCCTACAGGGGGCCGATAGTGAAAAACTGTTTTTT.